The entry below describes one T cell receptor beta chain. Its antigen is as yet unknown. Each CDR3 protein is one row after TCRdb ran MiXCR on the 5' RACE reads. The sample records about 390,000 distinct CDR3 sequences, roughly 9% being singletons. This sample was taken from a study of identical twins. The study, taken as a whole, reports: A partial confounding effect on zero-insertion analyses could come from invariant MAIT and iNKT cells.

Sequencing was performed on naive T cells sorted from blood. This receptor was identified in a woman aged 45-65 years in good health.

In DNA form, the CDR3 reads TGTGCCACCAGCAGAGGTAGCGGGGAGTCCTACGAGCAGTACGTC. Translation: CATSRGSGESYEQYV. The rearrangement joins TRBV15 to TRBJ2-7; 8 bases fit TRBD2. This CDR3 is 15 amino acids long. The trim removed 1 base at V and 1 base at J, leaving 3 bases unmatched. Germline-derived CDR1 and CDR2 are LNHNV and YYDKDF (reference sequence).